The source of this TCR beta chain is a study of response to subunit inactivated influenza vaccine. Study-level results: The authors put forward the suggestion that each seasonal influenza vaccination may bring in only a limited number of new T cells.

This clonotype was observed at least ten times. Its antigen is undetermined. TCRdb reanalysed the RT-PCR reads using MiXCR and keeps one entry per CDR3 protein. This table holds 150,000 to 200,000 distinct CDR3 sequences, about 9% found once. Germline CDR1 is SGHVS and CDR2 is FQNEAQ. V dropped 7 bases and J dropped 0 bases, with 19 bases sitting between them. This CDR3 has 16 amino acids. The chain recombines TRBV7-8 with TRBJ2-7, with a weak D call TRBD2 (5 bases). The receptor's source is a man in his fifties who received an inactivated influenza vaccine. Sequenced material: non-naive T cells sorted from PBMCs, taken on the day of vaccination. For the CDR3, the DNA is TGTGCCAGCACCCCAACGAGGGTATTCGTCTCCTACGAGCAGTACTTC. Translation gives CASTPTRVFVSYEQYF.